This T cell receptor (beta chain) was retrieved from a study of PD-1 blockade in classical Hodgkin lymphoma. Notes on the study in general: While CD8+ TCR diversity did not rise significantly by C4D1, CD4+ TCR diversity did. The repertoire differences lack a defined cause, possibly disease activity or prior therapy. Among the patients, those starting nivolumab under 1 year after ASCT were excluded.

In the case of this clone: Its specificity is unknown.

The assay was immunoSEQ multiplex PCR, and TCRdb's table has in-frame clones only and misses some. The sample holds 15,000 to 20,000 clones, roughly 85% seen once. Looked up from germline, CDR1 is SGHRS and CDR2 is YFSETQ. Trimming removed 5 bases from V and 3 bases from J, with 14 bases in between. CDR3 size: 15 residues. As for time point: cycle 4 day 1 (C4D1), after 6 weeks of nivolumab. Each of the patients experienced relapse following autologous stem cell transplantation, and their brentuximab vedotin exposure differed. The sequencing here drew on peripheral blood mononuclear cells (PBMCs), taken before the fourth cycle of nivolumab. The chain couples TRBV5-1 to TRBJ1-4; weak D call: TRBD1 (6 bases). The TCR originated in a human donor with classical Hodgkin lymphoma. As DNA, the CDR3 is TGCGCCAGCAGTGCCGGGGGCATTGCTAATGAAAAACTGTTTTTT. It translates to CASSAGGIANEKLFF.